The 15 T cell receptor beta chains given below trace back to one sample, sequenced in a study of vaccination and CD4 T cells after COVID-19. For these receptors, no antigen is known. Treatment noted: approximately nine-day PBMC culture with coronavirus spike peptide pools or control peptides (ViraFEST assay). The Oncomine TCR Beta short-read assay sequenced DNA from cultured CD4+ T cells. TCRdb processed the PCR reads anew with MiXCR; each CDR3 protein has one entry. The sample lists approximately 6,000 distinct CDR3 sequences; 50% to 65% were seen once. Material for sequencing was CD4+ T cells from blood, cultured in vitro. These receptors originate from a human donor who had recovered from COVID-19.

V gene TRBV20-1 combines with J gene TRBJ1-1, with TRBD1 identical over 7 bases. With 4 bases clipped from V and 0 bases from J, the junction kept 5 bases outside the gene matches. There are 14 residues in the CDR3. The germline gives CDR1 DFQATT, CDR2 SNEGSKA (reference sequence). The CDR3 DNA sequence: TGCAGTGCTAAAGGGGGACAGCTGAACACTGAAGCTTTCTTT. This codes for CSAKGGQLNTEAFF.

The chain joins TRBV2 to TRBJ1-6; unclear D gene. The CDR3 covers 12 residues. The V gene's germline CDR1 is SNHLY and CDR2 FYNNEI. V lost 6 bases and J lost 7, with 7 bases in between. The CDR3 nucleotides are TGTGCCAGCAGGGAACAGAATTCACCCCTCCACTTT. Its translation is CASREQNSPLHF.

The chain uses TRBV7-9 and TRBJ1-1; no definite D call. V lost 3 bases and J 2 bases, leaving 7 bases between the germline ends. The CDR3 contains 13 residues. Germline CDR1 reads SEHNR; CDR2 reads FQNEAQ (reference sequence). In DNA, the CDR3 is TGTGCCAGCAGCTTCCGACTTAACACTGAAGCTTTCTTT. Residues: CASSFRLNTEAFF. Drawing the rest from reference TRBV7-9 and TRBJ1-1, the complete variable domain is DTGVSQNPRHKITKRGQNVTFRCDPISEHNRLYWYRQTLGQGPEFLTYFQNEAQLEKSRLLSDRFSAERPKGSFSTLEIQRTEQGDSAMYLCASSFRLNTEAFFGQGTRLTVV.

The rearrangement links TRBV20-1 to TRBJ2-7; D perhaps matches TRBD1 (5 bases). This CDR3 contains 14 residues. The germline V and J ends were trimmed by 1 base and 5 bases, with 15 bases remaining between them. Looked up from germline, CDR1 is DFQATT and CDR2 is SNEGSKA (reference sequence). CDR3 in DNA: TGCAGTGCTAGAGGCGAGCAGGGTAGGAACGAGCAGTACTTC. Its translation is CSARGEQGRNEQYF.

This clonotype occurred a few times. V usage is TRBV6-2 or TRBV6-3 and J usage is TRBJ1-1; D call uncertain. Trimming stripped 4 bases from V and 0 bases from J, with 12 bases between. The CDR3 is 15 amino acids. Per the germline V gene, CDR1 is MNHEY and CDR2 is SVGEGT. The CDR3 sequence: CASSLDSKMNTEAFF. The CDR3 DNA sequence: TGTGCCAGCAGTTTAGATTCTAAAATGAACACTGAAGCTTTCTTT.

This clonotype was seen only a few times. This chain uses TRBV20-1 with TRBJ1-2; weak D call: TRBD1 (5 bases). CDR3 length: 14 residues. V lost 3 bases to trimming and J lost 4 bases, with 15 bases between them. Germline V gene data show CDR1 as DFQATT and CDR2 as SNEGSKA (reference sequence). Written as DNA, the CDR3 is TGCAGTGCTAGGCCGGACAAGAGGGCCTATGGCTACACCTTC. Protein product: CSARPDKRAYGYTF.

The J gene is TRBJ2-5, the V gene TRBV6-1; the D gene could be TRBD1 or TRBD2 (5 bases each). Trimming cost V 5 bases and J 1 base, with 17 bases left between them. Germline values: CDR1 MNHNS, CDR2 SASEGT. The CDR3 contains 16 residues. CDR3 sequence (DNA): TGTGCCAGCAGTAAGCCCGGGACCGTCATCCAAGAGACCCAGTACTTC. This translates into CASSKPGTVIQETQYF.

This clonotype has only a few counts. The chain is built from TRBV19 and TRBJ1-2; D is undetermined. Germline lookup yields CDR1 LNHDA and CDR2 SQIVND (reference sequence). The CDR3 is 17 amino acids. Trimming stripped 6 bases from V and 0 bases from J, with 20 bases between. The CDR3 nucleotides read TGTGCCAGTAGGAAGACCTACGAAAAGGGCTCTAACTATGGCTACACCTTC. Its protein product is CASRKTYEKGSNYGYTF.

V gene TRBV7-6 combines with J gene TRBJ1-6, with unresolved D. Trimming took 2 bases from V and 7 from J, leaving 12 bases between them. The CDR3 extends over 15 amino acids. From germline, CDR1 is SGHVS and CDR2 FNYEAQ. The CDR3 DNA follows: TGTGCCAGCAGCTTACTGGCAAGCTCGAATTCACCCCTCCACTTT. Its protein product is CASSLLASSNSPLHF.

This clonotype was observed once. The chain links TRBV29-1 to TRBJ2-7; 7 bases are shared with TRBD2. The CDR3 has 13 amino acids. With V trimmed by 2 bases and J by 7 bases, 8 bases remained unmatched. Per germline, CDR1 SQVTM and CDR2 ANQGSEA. Here the CDR3 DNA reads TGCAGCGTTGAATTGGGAGGGGCTGGAGAGCAGTACTTC. Translation gives CSVELGGAGEQYF.

This chain links TRBV30 with TRBJ1-4; D may be TRBD1 (6 bases). The length of the CDR3 is 14 residues. Germline loops: CDR1 GTSNPN, CDR2 SVGIG (reference sequence). Trimming removed 3 bases from V and 9 bases from J, with 17 bases in between. CDR3 in DNA: TGTGCCTGGAGGAGGCGTACGGGACAACAAAAACTGTTTTTT. It yields the protein CAWRRRTGQQKLFF.

This clonotype showed up just a few times. The rearrangement links TRBV2 to TRBJ1-5; a weak D match, TRBD1 (6 bases). Germline lookup yields CDR1 SNHLY and CDR2 FYNNEI. Trimming shortened V by 8 bases and J by 3 bases, and 11 bases separated the two germline ends. The CDR3 extends over 13 amino acids. Here the CDR3 reads CASAAGVNQPQHF. The CDR3 nucleotides read TGTGCCAGCGCGGCAGGGGTCAATCAGCCCCAGCATTTT.

The rearrangement uses TRBV20-1 and TRBJ2-7, with D possibly called TRBD1 or TRBD2 (5 bases each). The V gene's germline CDR1 is DFQATT and CDR2 SNEGSKA (reference sequence). V was shortened by 3 bases and J by 0 bases, with 18 bases between the two germline ends. This CDR3 is 16 amino acids long. CDR3: CSARTPGQSISYEQYF. The CDR3 DNA reads as TGCAGTGCTAGGACCCCGGGGCAGTCAATCTCCTACGAGCAGTACTTC.

The chain employs TRBV30 and TRBJ2-6, with D perhaps TRBD2 (6 bases). The germline V gene has CDR1 GTSNPN and CDR2 SVGIG (reference sequence). CDR3 length: 16 residues. V shed 7 bases and J shed 0 bases, with 16 bases lying between them. CDR3 nucleotides: TGTGCCTATGACCCGGGGGTACCCTCTGGGGCCAACGTCCTGACTTTC. This codes for CAYDPGVPSGANVLTF.

The rearrangement joins TRBV6-1 to TRBJ1-1; TRBD1 aligns across 10 bases. The V and J ends lost 6 bases and 0 bases, in that order; junction bases with no gene match: 4. The germline CDR1 and CDR2 sequences are MNHNS and SASEGT. CDR3 length equals 15 residues. CDR3 nucleotide sequence: TGTGCCAGCAGGTCGACAGGGGGCCTGAACACTGAAGCTTTCTTT. Translation: CASRSTGGLNTEAFF.